These 27 T cell receptor beta chains came from one sample sequenced in a study of T cell responses to AZD1222 COVID-19 vaccine. Only in-frame clones appear in the TCRdb table, and some are missing; sequencing was by immunoSEQ multiplex PCR. The table includes about 73,000 clones, 70% to 90% detected once. The sample consisted of peripheral blood, taken on day 0 of AZD1222 vaccination. The source of these receptors is an adult in good health.

This clone has just one count. The chain has TRBV5-1 and TRBJ2-5; D is possibly TRBD2 (5 bases). Germline V gives CDR1 SGHRS, CDR2 YFSETQ. Deletions cut 5 bases from V and 4 bases from J, with 18 bases between. This CDR3 has 15 residues. Here the CDR3 reads CASSQEGLKTETQYF. The CDR3 bases are TGCGCCAGCAGTCAAGAAGGACTCAAAACAGAGACCCAGTACTTC.

The V call is TRBV5-1, the J call TRBJ2-3; 11 bases agree with TRBD2. CDR3 size: 15 residues. The germline gives CDR1 SGHRS, CDR2 YFSETQ. V lost 7 bases to trimming and J lost 0 bases; unmatched junction nucleotides: 4. CDR3 bases: TGCGCCAGCCGGACTAGCGGGTCTAGCACAGATACGCAGTATTTT. Protein: CASRTSGSSTDTQYF.

This clone was seen only a few times. The chain couples TRBV27 to TRBJ1-1, with D uncertain. The CDR3 covers 14 residues. Germline V lookup: CDR1 MNHEY, CDR2 SMNVEV (reference sequence). V was clipped by 2 bases and J by 5 bases, with 12 bases between them. In nucleotides, the CDR3 is TGTGCCAGCAGTTTAGCGGGGAAACCAACTGAAGCTTTCTTT. It yields the protein CASSLAGKPTEAFF.

J is TRBJ2-7 and V is TRBV7-9, with a weak D call TRBD1 (6 bases). Germline V lookup: CDR1 SEHNR, CDR2 FQNEAQ (reference sequence). This CDR3 is 15 amino acids long. V shed 5 bases and J shed 5 bases, with 19 bases lying between them. The CDR3 nucleotides are TGTGCCAGCAGCCCGGGGCCCCAGGGGAAGAACGAGCAGTACTTC. Amino acid sequence: CASSPGPQGKNEQYF.

This chain links TRBV10-3 with TRBJ1-2; a weak D match, TRBD1 (6 bases). Trimming shortened V by 6 bases and J by 1 base, and 12 bases separated the two germline ends. Germline V gene data show CDR1 as ENHRY and CDR2 as SYGVKD. This CDR3 is 14 amino acids long. This CDR3 reads CAISRDKGNYGYTF. The CDR3 DNA sequence: TGTGCCATCAGCCGGGACAAGGGTAACTATGGCTACACCTTC.

The chain uses TRBV5-4 and TRBJ1-6, with a possible D match to TRBD1 (5 bases). Germline CDR1 and CDR2: SGHNT and YYREEE (reference sequence). Trimming left V 3 bases short and J 10 bases short, with 17 bases between. This CDR3 has 15 amino acids. The CDR3 sequence is CASSSVGSGESPLHF. DNA for the CDR3: TGTGCCAGCAGCTCGGTGGGGTCGGGGGAATCACCCCTCCACTTT.

V gene TRBV7-2 combines with J gene TRBJ1-2, with D perhaps TRBD1 (5 bases). V lost 3 bases, J lost 8 bases, and 25 bases lay in between. Germline CDR1 SGHTA, CDR2 FQGNSA. CDR3 size: 17 residues. CDR3 DNA sequence: TGTGCCAGCAGCTTGGTATCGTCGTCTTCCGGGGGAGGAGGCTACACCTTC. It yields the protein CASSLVSSSSGGGGYTF.

The chain joins TRBV28 to TRBJ2-3; D perhaps matches TRBD2 (6 bases). This CDR3 has 15 residues. Trimming removed 5 bases from V and 6 bases from J, with 18 bases in between. The germline CDR1 and CDR2 sequences are MDHEN and SYDVKM. The CDR3 sequence: CASSGRELRMDTQYF. The CDR3 nucleotides read TGTGCCAGCAGTGGCCGGGAGTTAAGGATGGATACGCAGTATTTT.

The chain joins TRBV11-3 to TRBJ2-5; TRBD1 aligns across 8 bases. The CDR3 runs to 14 residues. Unmatched junction bases numbered 7, after V lost 5 bases and J lost 5 bases. Germline V CDR1 and CDR2: SGHNT, YENEEA. CDR3: CASSGRTGPETQYF. CDR3 nucleotides: TGTGCCAGCAGCGGGAGGACAGGGCCGGAGACCCAGTACTTC.

This clone was found once. The genes are TRBV6-5 and TRBJ1-1; 7 bases are shared with TRBD1. After removal of 0 bases from V and 1 base from J, the junction contained 5 bases not matched to a gene. The V gene's germline CDR1 is MNHEY and CDR2 SVGAGI. This CDR3 comprises 16 residues. The chain's CDR3 is CASSYSNRGQNTEAFF. The CDR3 nucleotides read TGTGCCAGCAGTTACTCGAACAGGGGACAGAACACTGAAGCTTTCTTT.

The chain couples TRBV23-1 to TRBJ2-7; a possible D gene is TRBD1 (6 bases). TRBV23-1 is an ORF; its function is uncertain. This CDR3 is 14 amino acids long. The V end was cut by 6 bases, the J end by 3 bases, with 15 bases between. The CDR3 loop reads CASRQGHSYYEQYF. CDR3 nucleotides: TGCGCCAGCAGACAGGGTCACTCCTACTACGAGCAGTACTTC.

The chain employs TRBV4-1 and TRBJ1-2; a possible D gene is TRBD1 (5 bases). This CDR3 region has 15 residues. Germline assignment: CDR1 MGHRA and CDR2 YSYEKL. V lost 1 base, J lost 4 bases, and 13 bases lay in between. The CDR3 DNA is TGCGCCAGCAGCCAAGGTTTTCGGGACGGCTATGGCTACACCTTC. It specifies CASSQGFRDGYGYTF.

The CDR3 DNA follows: TGTGCCACCGGACCACTATATAGCGGGAGGGCCTCAGATACGCAGTATTTT. Protein sequence: CATGPLYSGRASDTQYF. The chain couples TRBV24-1 to TRBJ2-3; 11 nucleotides line up with TRBD2. This CDR3 region has 17 residues. The V segment lost 9 bases and the J segment 4 bases; nucleotides outside the gene matches: 14. Germline V lookup: CDR1 KGHDR, CDR2 SFDVKD.

This chain joins TRBV7-2 and TRBJ2-2; D may match TRBD1 or TRBD2 (5 bases each). Germline V gene data show CDR1 as SGHTA and CDR2 as FQGNSA. V lost 1 base and J lost 7, with 13 bases in between. CDR3 length: 15 residues. The CDR3 sequence: CASSLGGYQDGELFF. DNA for the CDR3: TGTGCCAGCAGCTTAGGGGGGTATCAAGACGGGGAGCTGTTTTTT.

The CDR3 loop reads CASSHPSGLNTEAFF. Written as DNA, the CDR3 is TGCGCCAGCAGCCACCCCTCGGGGCTGAACACTGAAGCTTTCTTT. The chain employs TRBV4-1 and TRBJ1-1; possibly TRBD1 for D (5 bases). Per the germline V gene, CDR1 is MGHRA and CDR2 is YSYEKL. Trimming left V 3 bases short and J 0 bases short, with 11 bases between. The CDR3 runs 15 residues.

The chain employs TRBV19 and TRBJ1-5; 7 bases are a match to TRBD1. CDR3 length: 18 residues. V lost 6 bases to trimming and J lost 1 base; unmatched junction nucleotides: 15. Germline V gene data show CDR1 as LNHDA and CDR2 as SQIVND (reference sequence). The CDR3 loop is CASRPAGQWMISNQPQHF. The CDR3 nucleotides are TGTGCCAGTAGACCGGCGGGACAGTGGATGATAAGCAATCAGCCCCAGCATTTT.

This chain joins TRBV11-2 and TRBJ2-5; D is perhaps TRBD2 (6 bases). The V and J ends lost 5 bases and 4 bases respectively, with 14 bases between them. Germline CDR1 is SGHAT and CDR2 is FQNNGV. The CDR3 has 14 residues. In nucleotides, the CDR3 is TGTGCCAGCAGCGGGATGCGGGGTCGAGAGACCCAGTACTTC. Residues: CASSGMRGRETQYF.

The rearrangement joins TRBV9 to TRBJ2-7; TRBD2 agrees at 9 bases. The V gene's germline CDR1 is SGDLS and CDR2 YYNGEE. The V and J ends lost 0 bases and 0 bases, in that order; junction bases with no gene match: 4. This CDR3 is 16 amino acids long. Here the CDR3 DNA reads TGTGCCAGCAGCGTAGCAGAGCGGGGGGCCTCCTACGAGCAGTACTTC. Encoded protein: CASSVAERGASYEQYF.

The chain is built from TRBV2 and TRBJ1-5; maybe TRBD1 (6 bases). The germline V and J ends were trimmed by 6 bases and 9 bases, with 15 bases remaining between them. The CDR3 is 13 residues long. Germline CDR1 and CDR2: SNHLY and FYNNEI. CDR3 amino acids: CASRPTGIGPQHF. The CDR3 DNA reads as TGTGCCAGCAGGCCAACAGGGATAGGGCCCCAGCATTTT.

The chain combines TRBV3-1 (or the pseudogene TRBV3-2) with TRBJ1-2, with D unresolved. The CDR3 runs 13 residues. V was cut by 0 bases and J by 3 bases, with 5 bases left in between. Germline CDR1 LGHDT, CDR2 YNNKEL (reference sequence). In nucleotides, the CDR3 is TGTGCCAGCAGCCAAGACTCAGACTATGGCTACACCTTC. Amino acid sequence: CASSQDSDYGYTF.

The CDR3 DNA reads TGCGCCAGCAGCACGGGACTAGCGGGCCTCATCGATTACGAGCAGTACTTC. Translated: CASSTGLAGLIDYEQYF. The V gene is TRBV5-1, the J gene TRBJ2-7, with 12 positions matching TRBD2. The CDR3 is 17 residues long. Germline values: CDR1 SGHRS, CDR2 YFSETQ. The J segment lost 4 bases and the V segment lost 4 bases, leaving 12 bases of the junction unmatched.

In this sample, this clone turned up once. The gene calls are TRBV10-2 and TRBJ2-1, with D unclear. CDR3 size: 17 residues. Germline values: CDR1 WSHSY, CDR2 SAAADI. V was pared by 2 bases and J by 0 bases, with 14 bases between. CDR3 DNA: TGCGCCAGCAGTGAGCCCCGACGGGTATCCTCCTACAATGAGCAGTTCTTC. It codes for CASSEPRRVSSYNEQFF.

The chain employs TRBV7-3 and TRBJ2-2; 9 bases line up with TRBD1. This CDR3 is built from 16 residues. V lost 2 bases, J lost 7 bases, and 8 bases stayed unmatched. CDR1 is SGHTA and CDR2 is FQGTGA in the germline V gene. In DNA form, the CDR3 reads TGTGCCAGCAGCTTATGGGACAGGGTTGATGGCGGGGAGCTGTTTTTT. This encodes CASSLWDRVDGGELFF. Combining the CDR3 with reference TRBV7-3 and TRBJ2-2 gives the whole variable domain GAGVSQTPSNKVTEKGKYVELRCDPISGHTALYWYRQSLGQGPEFLIYFQGTGAADDSGLPNDRFFAVRPEGSVSTLKIQRTERGDSAVYLCASSLWDRVDGGELFFGEGSRLTVL.

The CDR3 here is CASSPGTGNTEAFF. In DNA, the CDR3 is TGTGCCAGTAGTCCCGGGACAGGGAACACTGAAGCTTTCTTT. The genes are TRBV19 and TRBJ1-1; the match to TRBD1 covers 8 bases. Trimming at V came to 5 bases and at J to 1 base, leaving 3 bases not matched to a gene. The CDR3 is 14 residues long. The germline gives CDR1 LNHDA, CDR2 SQIVND (reference sequence).

The V call is TRBV9, the J call TRBJ2-1; D perhaps matches TRBD2 (7 bases). Germline V gives CDR1 SGDLS, CDR2 YYNGEE. With 2 bases removed from V and 5 bases from J, the gap between germline ends came to 23 bases. This CDR3 is 18 amino acids long. The CDR3 nucleotides read TGTGCCAGCAGCGTCCCCCGGTTTGGCGGGGGCCTTGACAATGAGCAGTTCTTC. Translation: CASSVPRFGGGLDNEQFF.

The V call is TRBV12-3 or TRBV12-4, the J call TRBJ2-3; D gene unclear. V lost 8 bases, J lost 4 bases, and 13 bases lay in between. This CDR3 comprises 13 residues. Here the CDR3 DNA reads TGTGCCAGCTCGGGCGTGTTCGCAGATACGCAGTATTTT. Protein sequence: CASSGVFADTQYF.

This chain joins TRBV10-3 and TRBJ2-7, with no clear D. The CDR3 consists of 16 residues. Germline V CDR1 and CDR2: ENHRY, SYGVKD. The V end lost 3 bases, the J end lost 0 bases, and 15 bases lay between the germline ends. In nucleotides, the CDR3 is TGTGCCATCAGTGACCCCGGCACATACAGCTCCTACGAGCAGTACTTC. This gives the protein CAISDPGTYSSYEQYF.